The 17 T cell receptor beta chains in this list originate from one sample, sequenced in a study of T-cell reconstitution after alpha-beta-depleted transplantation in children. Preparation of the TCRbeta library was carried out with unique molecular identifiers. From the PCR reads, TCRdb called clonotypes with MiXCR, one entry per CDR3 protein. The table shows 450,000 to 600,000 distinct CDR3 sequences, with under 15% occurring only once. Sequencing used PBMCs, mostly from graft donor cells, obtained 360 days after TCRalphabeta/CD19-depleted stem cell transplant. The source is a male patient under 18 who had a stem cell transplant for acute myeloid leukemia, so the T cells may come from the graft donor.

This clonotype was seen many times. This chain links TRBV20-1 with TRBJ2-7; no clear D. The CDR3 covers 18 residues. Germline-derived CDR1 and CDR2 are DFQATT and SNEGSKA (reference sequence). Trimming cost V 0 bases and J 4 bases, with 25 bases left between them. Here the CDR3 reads CSARDPDGEGEKLYEQYF. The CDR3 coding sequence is TGCAGTGCTAGAGATCCCGACGGCGAAGGAGAGAAACTGTACGAGCAGTACTTC.

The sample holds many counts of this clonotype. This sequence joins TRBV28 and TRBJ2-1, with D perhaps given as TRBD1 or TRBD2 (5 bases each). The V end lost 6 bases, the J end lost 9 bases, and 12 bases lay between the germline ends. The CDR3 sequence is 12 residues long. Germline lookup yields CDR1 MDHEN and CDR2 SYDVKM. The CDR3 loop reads CASRPGAIEQFF. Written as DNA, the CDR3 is TGTGCCAGCAGACCCGGGGCAATTGAGCAGTTCTTC.

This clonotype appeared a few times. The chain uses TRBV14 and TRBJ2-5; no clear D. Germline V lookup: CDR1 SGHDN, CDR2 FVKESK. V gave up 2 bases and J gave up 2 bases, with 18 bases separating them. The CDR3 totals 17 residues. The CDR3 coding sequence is TGTGCCAGCAGCCAACCACGAGCTCGGACCCATCAAGAGACCCAGTACTTC. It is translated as CASSQPRARTHQETQYF.

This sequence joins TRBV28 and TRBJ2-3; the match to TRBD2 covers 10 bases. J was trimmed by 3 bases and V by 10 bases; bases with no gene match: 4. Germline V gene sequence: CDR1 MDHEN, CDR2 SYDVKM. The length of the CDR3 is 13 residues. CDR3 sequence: CATAGGPTDTQYF. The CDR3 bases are TGTGCCACAGCGGGAGGGCCGACAGATACGCAGTATTTT.

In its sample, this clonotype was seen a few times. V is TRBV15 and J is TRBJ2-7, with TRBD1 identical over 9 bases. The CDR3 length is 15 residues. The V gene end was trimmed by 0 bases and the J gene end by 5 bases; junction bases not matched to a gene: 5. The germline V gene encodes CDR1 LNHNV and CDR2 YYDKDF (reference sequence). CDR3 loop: CATSRDRQGVHEQYF. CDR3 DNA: TGTGCCACCAGCAGAGACAGACAGGGGGTCCACGAGCAGTACTTC.

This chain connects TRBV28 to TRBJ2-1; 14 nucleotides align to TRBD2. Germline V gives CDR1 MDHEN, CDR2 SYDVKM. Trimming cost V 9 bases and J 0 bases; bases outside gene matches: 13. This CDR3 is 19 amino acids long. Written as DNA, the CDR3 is TGTGCCAGGCTGACGGGACTAGCGGGAGAGGGGAGCTCCTACAATGAGCAGTTCTTC. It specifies CARLTGLAGEGSSYNEQFF.

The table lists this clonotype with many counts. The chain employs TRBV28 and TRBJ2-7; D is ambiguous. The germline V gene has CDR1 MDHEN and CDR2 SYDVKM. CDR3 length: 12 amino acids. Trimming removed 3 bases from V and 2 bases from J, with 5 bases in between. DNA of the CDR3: TGTGCCAGCAGTTTGAGCACCTACGAGCAGTACTTC. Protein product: CASSLSTYEQYF.

In DNA, the CDR3 is TGTGCCAGCAGCCCCACGACTCCGGGACAGGAGAACACTGAAGCTTTCTTT. Translated, it gives CASSPTTPGQENTEAFF. The chain has TRBV7-6 and TRBJ1-1; 8 positions match TRBD1. This CDR3 comprises 17 residues. The V and J ends lost 5 bases and 1 base, in that order; junction bases with no gene match: 12. Germline loops: CDR1 SGHVS, CDR2 FNYEAQ.

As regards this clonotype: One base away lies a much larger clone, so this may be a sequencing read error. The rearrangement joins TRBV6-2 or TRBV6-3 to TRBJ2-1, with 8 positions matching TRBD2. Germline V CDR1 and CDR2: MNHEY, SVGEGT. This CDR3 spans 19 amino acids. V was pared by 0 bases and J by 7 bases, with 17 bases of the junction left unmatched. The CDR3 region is CASSYSMREDVPVLNEQFF. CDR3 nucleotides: TGTGCCAGCAGTTACTCTATGCGGGAGGACGTTCCGGTTCTAAATGAGCAGTTCTTC.

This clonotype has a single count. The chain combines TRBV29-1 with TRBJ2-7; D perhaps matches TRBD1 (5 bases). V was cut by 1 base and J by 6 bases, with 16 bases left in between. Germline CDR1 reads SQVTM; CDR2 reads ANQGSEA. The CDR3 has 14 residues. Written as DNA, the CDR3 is TGCAGCGTTGAAGTCCGTTTTAAGGGGCGCGAGCAGTACTTC. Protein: CSVEVRFKGREQYF.

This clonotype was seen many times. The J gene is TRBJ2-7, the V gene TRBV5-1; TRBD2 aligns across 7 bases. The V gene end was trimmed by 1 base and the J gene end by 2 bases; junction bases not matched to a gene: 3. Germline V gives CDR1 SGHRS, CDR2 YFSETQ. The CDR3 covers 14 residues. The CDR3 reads CASSLYRGAYEQYF. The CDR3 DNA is TGCGCCAGCAGCTTGTACCGGGGGGCCTACGAGCAGTACTTC.

CDR3 DNA sequence: TGTGCCATCAGTGAGTCACGACGCATCCAAGAGACCCAGTACTTC. Translated, it gives CAISESRRIQETQYF. This rearrangement joins TRBV10-3 to TRBJ2-5, with D unclear. CDR3 length equals 15 residues. Germline-derived CDR1 and CDR2 are ENHRY and SYGVKD. The V gene lost 0 bases and the J gene lost 1 base, with 9 bases spanning the gap.

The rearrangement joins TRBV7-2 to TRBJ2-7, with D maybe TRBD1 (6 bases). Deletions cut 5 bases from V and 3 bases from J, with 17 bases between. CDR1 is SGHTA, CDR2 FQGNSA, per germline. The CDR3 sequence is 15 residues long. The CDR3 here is CASSGGRSPHYEQYF. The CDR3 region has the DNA TGTGCCAGCAGCGGGGGCCGTTCGCCCCACTACGAGCAGTACTTC.

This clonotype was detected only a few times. DNA of the CDR3: TGCAGCGTTGAAGATCGGGTAGCGGGAGGTCCAAATGAGCAGTTCTTC. This gives the protein CSVEDRVAGGPNEQFF. The chain carries TRBV29-1 and TRBJ2-1; 10 bases line up with TRBD2. The V gene end was trimmed by 0 bases and the J gene end by 7 bases; junction bases not matched to a gene: 9. Per the germline V gene, CDR1 is SQVTM and CDR2 is ANQGSEA. The CDR3 has 16 amino acids.

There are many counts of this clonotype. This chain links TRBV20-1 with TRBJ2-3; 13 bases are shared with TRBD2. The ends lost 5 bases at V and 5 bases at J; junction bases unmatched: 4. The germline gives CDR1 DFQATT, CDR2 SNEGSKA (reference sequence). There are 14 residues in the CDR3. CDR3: CSAPTSGREDTQYF. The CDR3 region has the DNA TGCAGTGCTCCCACTAGCGGGAGGGAAGATACGCAGTATTTT.

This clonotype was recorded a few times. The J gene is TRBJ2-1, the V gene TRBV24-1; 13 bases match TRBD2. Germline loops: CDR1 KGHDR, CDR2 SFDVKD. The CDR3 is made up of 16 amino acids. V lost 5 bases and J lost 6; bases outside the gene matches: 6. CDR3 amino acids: CATSALGLAGTNEQFF. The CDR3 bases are TGTGCCACCAGTGCCCTGGGACTAGCGGGAACCAATGAGCAGTTCTTC.

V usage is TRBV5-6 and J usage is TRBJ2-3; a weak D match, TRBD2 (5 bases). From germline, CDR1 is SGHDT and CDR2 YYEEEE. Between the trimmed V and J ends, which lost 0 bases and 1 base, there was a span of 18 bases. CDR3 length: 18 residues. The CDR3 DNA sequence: TGTGCCAGCAGCTTGGTGCCAACTAAGCGGAAGGGCACAGATACGCAGTATTTT. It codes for CASSLVPTKRKGTDTQYF.